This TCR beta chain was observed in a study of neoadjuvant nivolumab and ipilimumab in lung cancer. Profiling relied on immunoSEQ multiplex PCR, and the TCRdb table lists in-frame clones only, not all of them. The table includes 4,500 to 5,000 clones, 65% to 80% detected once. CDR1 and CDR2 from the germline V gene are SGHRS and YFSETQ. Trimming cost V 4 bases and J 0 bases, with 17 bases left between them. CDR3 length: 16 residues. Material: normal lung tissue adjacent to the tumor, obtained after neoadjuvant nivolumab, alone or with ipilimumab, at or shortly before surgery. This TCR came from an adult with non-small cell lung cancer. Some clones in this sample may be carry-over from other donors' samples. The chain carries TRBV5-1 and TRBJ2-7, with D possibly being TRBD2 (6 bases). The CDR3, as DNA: TGCGCCAGCAGCCTCGACCCTTCGCGGGGCTCCTACGAGCAGTACTTC. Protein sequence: CASSLDPSRGSYEQYF.